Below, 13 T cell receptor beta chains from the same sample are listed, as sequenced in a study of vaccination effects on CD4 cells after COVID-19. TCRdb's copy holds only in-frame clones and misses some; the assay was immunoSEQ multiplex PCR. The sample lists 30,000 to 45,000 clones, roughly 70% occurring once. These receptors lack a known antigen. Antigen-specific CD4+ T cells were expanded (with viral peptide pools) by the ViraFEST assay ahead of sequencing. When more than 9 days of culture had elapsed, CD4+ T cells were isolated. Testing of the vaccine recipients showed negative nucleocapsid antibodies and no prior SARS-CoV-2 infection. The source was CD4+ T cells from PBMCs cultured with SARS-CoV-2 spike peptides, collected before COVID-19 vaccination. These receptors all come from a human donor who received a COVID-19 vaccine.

This CDR3 reads CASSLEGRVNTEAFF. CDR3 DNA: TGCGCCAGCAGCTTGGAGGGAAGGGTGAACACTGAAGCTTTCTTT. The rearrangement joins TRBV5-1 to TRBJ1-1; D remains unclear. Trimming left V 0 bases short and J 0 bases short, with 9 bases between. Germline loops: CDR1 SGHRS, CDR2 YFSETQ. The CDR3 loop spans 15 amino acids.

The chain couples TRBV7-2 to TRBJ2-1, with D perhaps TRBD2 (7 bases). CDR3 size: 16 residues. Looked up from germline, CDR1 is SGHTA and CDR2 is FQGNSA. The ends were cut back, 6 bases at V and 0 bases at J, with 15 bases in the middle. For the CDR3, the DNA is TGTGCCAGCAGGTCGAGGGGGGGGAGCTCCTACAATGAGCAGTTCTTC. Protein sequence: CASRSRGGSSYNEQFF.

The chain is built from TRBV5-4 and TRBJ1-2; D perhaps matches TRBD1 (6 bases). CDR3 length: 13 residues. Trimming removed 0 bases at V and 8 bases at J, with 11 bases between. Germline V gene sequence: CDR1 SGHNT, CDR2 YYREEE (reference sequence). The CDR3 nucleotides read TGTGCCAGCAGCTTGGACTGGGGGCGCGGCTACACCTTC. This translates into CASSLDWGRGYTF.

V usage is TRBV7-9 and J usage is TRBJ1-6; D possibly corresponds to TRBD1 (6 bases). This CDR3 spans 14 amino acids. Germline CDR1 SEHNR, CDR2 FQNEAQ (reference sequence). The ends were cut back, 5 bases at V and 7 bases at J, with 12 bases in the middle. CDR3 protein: CASSPGTPNSPLHF. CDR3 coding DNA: TGTGCCAGCAGCCCAGGGACACCAAATTCACCCCTCCACTTT.

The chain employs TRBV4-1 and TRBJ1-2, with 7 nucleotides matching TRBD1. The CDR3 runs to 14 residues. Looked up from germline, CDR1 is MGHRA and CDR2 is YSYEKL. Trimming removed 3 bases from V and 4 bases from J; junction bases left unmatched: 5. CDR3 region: CASSQGQRPYGYTF. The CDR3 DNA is TGCGCCAGCAGCCAGGGACAGAGACCCTATGGCTACACCTTC.

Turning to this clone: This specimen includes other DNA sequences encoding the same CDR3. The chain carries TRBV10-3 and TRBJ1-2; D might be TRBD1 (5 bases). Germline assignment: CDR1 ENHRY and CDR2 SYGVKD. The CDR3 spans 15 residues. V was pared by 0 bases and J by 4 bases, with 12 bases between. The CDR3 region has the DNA TGTGCCATCAGTGAGTCCGGAACAGGTGGCTATGGCTACACCTTC. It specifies CAISESGTGGYGYTF.

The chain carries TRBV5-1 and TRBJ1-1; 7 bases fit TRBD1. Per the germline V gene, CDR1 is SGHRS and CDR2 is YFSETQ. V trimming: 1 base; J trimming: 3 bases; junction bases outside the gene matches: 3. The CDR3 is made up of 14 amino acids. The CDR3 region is CASSLPGGYTEAFF. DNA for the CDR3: TGCGCCAGCAGCTTGCCAGGGGGGTACACTGAAGCTTTCTTT.

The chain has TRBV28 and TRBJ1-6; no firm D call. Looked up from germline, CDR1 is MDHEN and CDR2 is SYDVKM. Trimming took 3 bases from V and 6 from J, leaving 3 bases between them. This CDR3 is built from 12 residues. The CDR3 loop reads CASSLVNSPLHF. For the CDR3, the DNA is TGTGCCAGCAGTTTGGTTAATTCACCCCTCCACTTT.

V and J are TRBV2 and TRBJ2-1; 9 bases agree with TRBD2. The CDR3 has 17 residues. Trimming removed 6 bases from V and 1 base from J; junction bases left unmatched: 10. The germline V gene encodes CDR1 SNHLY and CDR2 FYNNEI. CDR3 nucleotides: TGTGCCAGCAGATTCCGAGGGACTAGCACATCCTACAATGAGCAGTTCTTC. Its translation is CASRFRGTSTSYNEQFF.

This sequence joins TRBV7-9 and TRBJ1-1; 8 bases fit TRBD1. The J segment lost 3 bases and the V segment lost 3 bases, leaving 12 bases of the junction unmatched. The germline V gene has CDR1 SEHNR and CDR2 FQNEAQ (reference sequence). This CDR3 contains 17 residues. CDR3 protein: CASSLTGTGARYTEAFF. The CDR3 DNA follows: TGTGCCAGCAGCTTGACCGGGACAGGAGCTAGATACACTGAAGCTTTCTTT. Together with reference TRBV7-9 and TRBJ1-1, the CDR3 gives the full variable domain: DTGVSQNPRHKITKRGQNVTFRCDPISEHNRLYWYRQTLGQGPEFLTYFQNEAQLEKSRLLSDRFSAERPKGSFSTLEIQRTEQGDSAMYLCASSLTGTGARYTEAFFGQGTRLTVV.

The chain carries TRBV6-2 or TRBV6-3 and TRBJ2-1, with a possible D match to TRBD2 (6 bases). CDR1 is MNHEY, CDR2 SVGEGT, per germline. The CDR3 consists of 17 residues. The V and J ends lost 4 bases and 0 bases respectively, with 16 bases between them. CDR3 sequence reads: CASSWGGVISSYNEQFF. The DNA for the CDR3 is TGTGCCAGCAGTTGGGGCGGGGTAATAAGCTCCTACAATGAGCAGTTCTTC.

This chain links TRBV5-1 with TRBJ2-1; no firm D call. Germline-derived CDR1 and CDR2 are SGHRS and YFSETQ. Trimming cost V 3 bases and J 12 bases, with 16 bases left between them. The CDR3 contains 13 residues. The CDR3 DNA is TGCGCCAGCAGCTCACAATCTGGTTTTGGGCAGTTCTTC. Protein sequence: CASSSQSGFGQFF.

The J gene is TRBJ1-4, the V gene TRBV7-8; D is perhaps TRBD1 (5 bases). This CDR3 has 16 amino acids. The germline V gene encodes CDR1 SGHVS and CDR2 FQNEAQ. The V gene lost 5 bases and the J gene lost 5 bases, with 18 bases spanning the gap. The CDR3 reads CASSAPEGRLNEKLFF. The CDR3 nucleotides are TGTGCCAGCAGCGCCCCGGAGGGGCGGCTGAATGAAAAACTGTTTTTT.